These 15 T cell receptor beta chains were sequenced from one sample in a study of post-analysis software for immune sequencing data (dated by TCRdb to the mid-2010s). Broad study findings and their caveats: Several TRBV segments, including TRBV5-6, TRBV5-1 and TRBV20-1, were significantly more frequent in patients than controls.

The library was built by means of PCR. Sequencing used an Illumina HiSeq 2500. To reduce PCR and sequencing biases, unique molecular identifiers were built into the TCR beta cDNA libraries. The public reads were reanalyzed by TCRdb: fastp trimming at Q25, MiXCR alignment, in-frame beta chains only. Records with the same CDR3 protein are collapsed into one entry carrying the most frequent genes and DNA. This sample comprises fewer than 850,000 distinct CDR3 sequences, about 27% of them detected only once. The top ten clonotypes cover approximately 0.6% of the sample. The antigens for these receptors are not known. The sample consisted of blood. All receptors derive from a girl aged 10-17 years with multiple sclerosis.

This clonotype was observed a few times. The CDR3 loop is CASSSTGLIGETQYF. The CDR3 DNA is TGTGCCAGCAGCTCGACAGGGCTAATAGGAGAGACCCAGTACTTC. The chain is built from TRBV7-7 and TRBJ2-5; 7 bases map to TRBD1. Germline trimming cut 4 bases from V and 4 bases from J; bases unmatched to any gene: 9. This CDR3 is built from 15 residues. Germline values: CDR1 SSHAT, CDR2 FNYEAQ (reference sequence).

V and J are TRBV6-6 and TRBJ1-2; no definite D call. V was pared by 6 bases and J by 2 bases, with 13 bases between. CDR3 length equals 14 residues. CDR1 MNHNY and CDR2 SVGAGI come from the germline V gene (reference sequence). As DNA, the CDR3 is TGTGCCAGCAGCCCTCAGTGGGAGAACTATGGCTACACCTTC. Amino acid sequence: CASSPQWENYGYTF.

This sequence joins TRBV9 and TRBJ2-1; the match to TRBD1 covers 7 bases. Germline lookup yields CDR1 SGDLS and CDR2 YYNGEE. With V trimmed by 4 bases and J by 4 bases, 14 bases remained unmatched. The length of the CDR3 is 17 residues. The CDR3 is CASSPSHKTGLYNEQFF. The CDR3 coding sequence is TGTGCCAGCAGCCCCAGTCATAAGACAGGGCTGTACAATGAGCAGTTCTTC.

The J gene is TRBJ2-3, the V gene TRBV5-6; 10 bases align to TRBD2. CDR3 length: 15 amino acids. Germline loops: CDR1 SGHDT, CDR2 YYEEEE. V lost 3 bases, J lost 4 bases, and 5 bases stayed unmatched. The CDR3 region is CASSSLAGEADTQYF. CDR3 nucleotide sequence: TGTGCCAGCAGCTCGCTAGCGGGAGAGGCAGATACGCAGTATTTT.

This rearrangement joins TRBV6-5 to TRBJ1-2; D might be TRBD1 (5 bases). Looked up from germline, CDR1 is MNHEY and CDR2 is SVGAGI. The CDR3 consists of 16 residues. V lost 7 bases, J lost 0 bases, and 18 bases lay in between. This CDR3 is CASNPGGASPNYGYTF. The CDR3 bases are TGTGCCAGCAATCCGGGCGGGGCATCGCCTAACTATGGCTACACCTTC.

V and J are TRBV28 and TRBJ2-7, with a weak D call TRBD2 (6 bases). The length of the CDR3 is 15 residues. Germline CDR1 reads MDHEN; CDR2 reads SYDVKM. The V and J ends lost 6 bases and 3 bases respectively, with 18 bases between them. This CDR3 reads CASRAPAGGIYEQYF. In nucleotides, the CDR3 is TGTGCCAGCAGGGCCCCGGCCGGGGGTATCTACGAGCAGTACTTC.

The V call is TRBV12-3 or TRBV12-4, the J call TRBJ1-4; possibly TRBD1 for D (5 bases). There are 14 residues in the CDR3. Between the trimmed V and J ends, which lost 6 bases and 1 base, there was a span of 9 bases. Here the CDR3 DNA reads TGTGCCAGCAGGCGACAGCAAACTAATGAAAAACTGTTTTTT. Its translation: CASRRQQTNEKLFF.

This chain uses TRBV19 with TRBJ2-1; D ambiguous. The V end lost 1 base, the J end lost 5 bases, and 6 bases lay between the germline ends. The CDR3 sequence is 13 residues long. The germline CDR1 and CDR2 sequences are LNHDA and SQIVND (reference sequence). This CDR3 is CASSIGRDNEQFF. The CDR3 DNA follows: TGTGCCAGTAGTATAGGGCGAGACAATGAGCAGTTCTTC. Drawing the rest from reference TRBV19 and TRBJ2-1, the complete variable domain is DGGITQSPKYLFRKEGQNVTLSCEQNLNHDAMYWYRQDPGQGLRLIYYSQIVNDFQKGDIAEGYSVSREKKESFPLTVTSAQKNPTAFYLCASSIGRDNEQFFGPGTRLTVL.

This clonotype turned up a few times. The chain links TRBV20-1 to TRBJ2-7; D possibly corresponds to TRBD1 (5 bases). Germline V gives CDR1 DFQATT, CDR2 SNEGSKA (reference sequence). V was pared by 6 bases and J by 6 bases, with 18 bases between. The CDR3 has 13 amino acids. CDR3 sequence reads: CSATQAQGFEQYF. DNA of the CDR3: TGCAGTGCGACGCAGGCGCAGGGTTTCGAGCAGTACTTC.

The J gene is TRBJ1-1, the V gene TRBV12-3 or TRBV12-4; D unclear. The ends were cut back, 6 bases at V and 8 bases at J, with 7 bases in the middle. CDR3 length: 10 residues. The DNA for the CDR3 is TGTGCCAGCAGCTCACAGGAAGCTTTCTTT. It is translated as CASSSQEAFF.

This clonotype was seen only a few times. This chain uses TRBV12-3 or TRBV12-4 with TRBJ1-6, with D maybe TRBD1 (6 bases). V was trimmed by 6 bases and J by 7 bases, leaving 10 bases between them. The length of the CDR3 is 13 residues. For the CDR3, the DNA is TGTGCCAGCAGCAACAGGGTCAATTCACCCCTCCACTTT. Translation gives CASSNRVNSPLHF.

The genes are TRBV25-1 and TRBJ2-1; possibly TRBD2 for D (5 bases). V gave up 1 base and J gave up 6 bases, with 25 bases separating them. Germline CDR1 MGHDK, CDR2 SYGVNS. This CDR3 has 19 amino acids. The CDR3: CASSEWFVGSASRTNEQFF. CDR3 in DNA: TGTGCCAGCAGTGAATGGTTCGTGGGGTCGGCTAGCAGAACCAATGAGCAGTTCTTC. The complete variable domain, with remaining parts taken from reference TRBV25-1 and TRBJ2-1, reads EADIYQTPRYLVIGTGKKITLECSQTMGHDKMYWYQQDPGMELHLIHYSYGVNSTEKGDLSSESTVSRIRTEHFPLTLESARPSHTSQYLCASSEWFVGSASRTNEQFFGPGTRLTVL.

V usage is TRBV12-3 or TRBV12-4 and J usage is TRBJ1-5; 9 positions agree with TRBD1. The CDR3 covers 15 residues. V was pared by 2 bases and J by 4 bases, with 3 bases of the junction left unmatched. CDR3 in DNA: TGTGCCAGCAGTTTACCCGGGACAGGGAATCAGCCCCAGCATTTT. This codes for CASSLPGTGNQPQHF.

This sequence joins TRBV5-4 and TRBJ2-1; unclear D gene. The J call is doubtful: the DNA matches TRBJ2-7 better. Germline CDR1 and CDR2: SGHNT and YYREEE (reference sequence). The CDR3 sequence is 16 residues long. CDR3 sequence: CASSSASSSSYNEQYF. Written as DNA, the CDR3 is TGTGCCAGCAGCTCGGCGTCATCGAGCTCCTACAATGAGCAGTACTTC.

This chain links TRBV2 with TRBJ2-1, with 7 bases aligning to TRBD2. The CDR3 is 13 residues long. V lost 6 bases, J lost 11 bases, and 10 bases stayed unmatched. Germline V lookup: CDR1 SNHLY, CDR2 FYNNEI. The CDR3 nucleotides read TGTGCCAGCAGGTCCCCCTTAGCGGGTCAGCAGTTCTTC. It specifies CASRSPLAGQQFF.